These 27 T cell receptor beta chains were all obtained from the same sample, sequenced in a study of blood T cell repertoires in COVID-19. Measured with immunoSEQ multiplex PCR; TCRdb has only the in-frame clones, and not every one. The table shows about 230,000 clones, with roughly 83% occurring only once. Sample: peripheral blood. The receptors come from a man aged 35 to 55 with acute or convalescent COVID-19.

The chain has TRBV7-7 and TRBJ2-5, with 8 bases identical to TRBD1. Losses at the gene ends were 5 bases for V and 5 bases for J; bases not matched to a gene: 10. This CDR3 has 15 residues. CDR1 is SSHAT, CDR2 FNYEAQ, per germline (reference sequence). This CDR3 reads CASSPRQGRGETQYF. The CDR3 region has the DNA TGTGCCAGCAGCCCTCGACAGGGGAGAGGGGAGACCCAGTACTTC.

The CDR3 bases are TGTGCCAGTAGTATCCAAGAGATAAATCAGCCCCAGCATTTT. It specifies CASSIQEINQPQHF. The rearrangement links TRBV19 to TRBJ1-5; D remains ambiguous. V dropped 3 bases and J dropped 4 bases, with 10 bases sitting between them. In germline, CDR1 is LNHDA, CDR2 SQIVND (reference sequence). The length of the CDR3 is 14 residues.

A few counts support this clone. CDR3 DNA: TGTGCCAGTAGTAAGCCGGGACAGGGCTACACTGAAGCTTTCTTT. It translates to CASSKPGQGYTEAFF. The chain uses TRBV19 and TRBJ1-1, with TRBD1 identical over 9 bases. Germline-derived CDR1 and CDR2 are LNHDA and SQIVND (reference sequence). The CDR3 has 15 amino acids. V shed 4 bases, J shed 3 bases, and the junction held 6 bases outside the gene matches.

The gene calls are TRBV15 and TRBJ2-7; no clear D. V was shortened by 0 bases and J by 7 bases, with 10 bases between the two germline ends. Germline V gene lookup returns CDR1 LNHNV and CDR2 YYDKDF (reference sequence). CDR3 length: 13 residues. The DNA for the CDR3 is TGTGCCACCAGCAGAGATAGGCGAGGTGAGCAGTACTTC. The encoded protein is CATSRDRRGEQYF.

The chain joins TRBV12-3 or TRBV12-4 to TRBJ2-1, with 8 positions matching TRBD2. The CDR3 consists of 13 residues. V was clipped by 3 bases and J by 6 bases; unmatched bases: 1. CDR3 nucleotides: TGTGCCAGCAGTTTCGGGGGGGGCAATGAGCAGTTCTTC. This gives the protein CASSFGGGNEQFF.

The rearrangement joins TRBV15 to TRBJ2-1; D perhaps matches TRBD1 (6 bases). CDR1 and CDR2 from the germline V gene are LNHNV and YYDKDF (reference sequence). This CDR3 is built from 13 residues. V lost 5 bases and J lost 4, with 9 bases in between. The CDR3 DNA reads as TGTGCCACCAGCTGGGGGCAATACAATGAGCAGTTCTTC. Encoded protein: CATSWGQYNEQFF.

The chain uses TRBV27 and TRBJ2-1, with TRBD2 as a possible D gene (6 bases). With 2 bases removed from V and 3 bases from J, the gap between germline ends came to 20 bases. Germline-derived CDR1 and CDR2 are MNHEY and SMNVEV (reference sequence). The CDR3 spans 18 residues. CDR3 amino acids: CASSLTGLLGAGYNEQFF. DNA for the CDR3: TGTGCCAGCAGTTTAACGGGCCTCCTGGGAGCGGGCTACAATGAGCAGTTCTTC.

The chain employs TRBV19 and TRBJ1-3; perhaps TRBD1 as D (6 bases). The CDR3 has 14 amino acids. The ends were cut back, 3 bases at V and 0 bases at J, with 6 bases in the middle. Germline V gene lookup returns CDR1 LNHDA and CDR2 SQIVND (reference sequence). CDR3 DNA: TGTGCCAGTAGTATGGGACACTCTGGAAACACCATATATTTT. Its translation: CASSMGHSGNTIYF.

CDR3 loop: CATGQYNEQFF. In DNA, the CDR3 is TGTGCCACCGGGCAGTACAATGAGCAGTTCTTC. This chain links TRBV15 with TRBJ2-1; D uncertain. This CDR3 has 11 residues. Trimming took 8 bases from V and 4 from J, leaving 6 bases between them. The V gene's germline CDR1 is LNHNV and CDR2 YYDKDF (reference sequence).

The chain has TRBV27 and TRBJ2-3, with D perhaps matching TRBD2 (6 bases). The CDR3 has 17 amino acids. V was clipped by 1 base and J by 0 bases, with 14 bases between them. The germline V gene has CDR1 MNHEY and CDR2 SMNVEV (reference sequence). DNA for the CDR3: TGTGCCAGCAGTTTATTGGGACTTCACTCTAGCACAGATACGCAGTATTTT. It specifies CASSLLGLHSSTDTQYF.

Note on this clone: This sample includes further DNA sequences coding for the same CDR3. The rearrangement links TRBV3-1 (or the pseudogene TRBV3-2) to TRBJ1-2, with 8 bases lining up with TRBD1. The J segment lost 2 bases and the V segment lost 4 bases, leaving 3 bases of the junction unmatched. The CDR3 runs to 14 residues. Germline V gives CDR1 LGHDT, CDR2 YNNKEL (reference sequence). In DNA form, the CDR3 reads TGTGCCAGCAGCCTCAGACAGGGGAACTATGGCTACACCTTC. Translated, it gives CASSLRQGNYGYTF.

In DNA, the CDR3 is TGTGCCAGCAGTCCACAGGGGGCTCAAGGCTACACCTTC. This codes for CASSPQGAQGYTF. The chain has TRBV12-3 or TRBV12-4 and TRBJ1-2; TRBD1 aligns across 9 bases. The J segment lost 8 bases and the V segment lost 5 bases, leaving 6 bases of the junction unmatched. The CDR3 extends over 13 amino acids.

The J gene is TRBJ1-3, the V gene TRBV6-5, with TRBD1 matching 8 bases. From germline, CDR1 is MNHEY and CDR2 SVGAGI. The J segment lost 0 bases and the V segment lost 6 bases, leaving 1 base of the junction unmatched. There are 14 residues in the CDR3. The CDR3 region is CASRTGGSGNTIYF. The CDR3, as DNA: TGTGCCAGCAGAACAGGGGGCTCTGGAAACACCATATATTTT.

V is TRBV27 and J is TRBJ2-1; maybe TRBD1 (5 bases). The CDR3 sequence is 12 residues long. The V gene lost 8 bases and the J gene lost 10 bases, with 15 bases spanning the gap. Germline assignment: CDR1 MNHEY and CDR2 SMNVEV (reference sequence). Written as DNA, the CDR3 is TGTGCCAGCCTGCAGGGTACTGGGGAGCAGTTCTTC. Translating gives CASLQGTGEQFF.

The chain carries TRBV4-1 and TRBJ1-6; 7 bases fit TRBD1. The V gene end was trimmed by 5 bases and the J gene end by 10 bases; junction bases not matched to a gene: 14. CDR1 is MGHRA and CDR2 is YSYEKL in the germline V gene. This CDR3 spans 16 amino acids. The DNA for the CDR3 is TGCGCCAGCAGCGTTGGGACAGTGATCTCTTGGTCACCCCTCCACTTT. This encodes CASSVGTVISWSPLHF.

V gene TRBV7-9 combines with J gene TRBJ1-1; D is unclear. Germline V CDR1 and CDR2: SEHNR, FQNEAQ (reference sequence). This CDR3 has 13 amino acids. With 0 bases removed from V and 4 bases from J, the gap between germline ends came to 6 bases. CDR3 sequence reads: CASSLAASTEAFF. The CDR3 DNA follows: TGTGCCAGCAGCTTAGCGGCCAGCACTGAAGCTTTCTTT.

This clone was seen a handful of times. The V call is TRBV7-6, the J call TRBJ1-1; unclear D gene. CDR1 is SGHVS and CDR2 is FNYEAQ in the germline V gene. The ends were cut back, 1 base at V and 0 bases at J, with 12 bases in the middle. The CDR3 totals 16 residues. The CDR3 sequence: CASSLEEGAVNTEAFF. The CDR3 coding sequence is TGTGCCAGCAGCTTAGAGGAGGGAGCGGTGAACACTGAAGCTTTCTTT.

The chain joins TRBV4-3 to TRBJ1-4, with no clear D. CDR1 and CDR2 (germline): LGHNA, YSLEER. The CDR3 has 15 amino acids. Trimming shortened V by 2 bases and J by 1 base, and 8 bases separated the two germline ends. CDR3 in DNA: TGCGCCAGCAGCCAAAACCGGGGAACTAATGAAAAACTGTTTTTT. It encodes CASSQNRGTNEKLFF.

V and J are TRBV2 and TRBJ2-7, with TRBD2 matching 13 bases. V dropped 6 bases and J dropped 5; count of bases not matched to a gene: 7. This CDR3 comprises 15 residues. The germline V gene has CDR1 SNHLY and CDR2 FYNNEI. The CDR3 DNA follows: TGTGCCAGCAGACAAGGACTAGCGGGAGTTAACGAGCAGTACTTC. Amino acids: CASRQGLAGVNEQYF.

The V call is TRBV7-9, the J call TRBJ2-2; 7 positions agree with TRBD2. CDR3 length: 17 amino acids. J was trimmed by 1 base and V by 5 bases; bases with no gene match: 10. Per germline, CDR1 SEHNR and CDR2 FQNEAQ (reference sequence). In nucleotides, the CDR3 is TGTGCCAGCAGCACCTATGGGGCTAGCGGGAACACCGGGGAGCTGTTTTTT. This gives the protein CASSTYGASGNTGELFF.

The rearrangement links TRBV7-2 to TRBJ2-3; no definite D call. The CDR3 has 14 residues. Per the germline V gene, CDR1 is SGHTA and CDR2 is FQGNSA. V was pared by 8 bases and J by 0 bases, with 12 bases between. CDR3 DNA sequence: TGTGCCAGCGAGTTGTATTCTAGCACAGATACGCAGTATTTT. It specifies CASELYSSTDTQYF.

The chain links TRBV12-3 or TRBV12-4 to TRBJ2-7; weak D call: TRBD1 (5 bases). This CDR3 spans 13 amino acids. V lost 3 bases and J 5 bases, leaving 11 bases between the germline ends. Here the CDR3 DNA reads TGTGCCAGCAGTTTCCGCAGGGTCCACGAGCAGTACTTC. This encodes CASSFRRVHEQYF.

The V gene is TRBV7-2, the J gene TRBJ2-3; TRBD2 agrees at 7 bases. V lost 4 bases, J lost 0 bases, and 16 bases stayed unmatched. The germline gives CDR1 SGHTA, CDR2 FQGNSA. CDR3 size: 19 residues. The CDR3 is CASSSTSSGFRSSTDTQYF. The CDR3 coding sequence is TGTGCCAGCAGCTCCACTTCTAGCGGTTTTAGATCTAGCACAGATACGCAGTATTTT. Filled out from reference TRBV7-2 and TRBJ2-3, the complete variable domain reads GAGVSQSPSNKVTEKGKDVELRCDPISGHTALYWYRQSLGQGLEFLIYFQGNSAPDKSGLPSDRFSAERTGGSVSTLTIQRTQQEDSAVYLCASSSTSSGFRSSTDTQYFGPGTRLTVL.

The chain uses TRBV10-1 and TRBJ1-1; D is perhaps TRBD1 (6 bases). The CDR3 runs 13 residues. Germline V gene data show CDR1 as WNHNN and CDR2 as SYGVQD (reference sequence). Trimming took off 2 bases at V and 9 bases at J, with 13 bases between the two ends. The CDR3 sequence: CASSEMDGDKAFF. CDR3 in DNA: TGCGCCAGCAGTGAGATGGATGGGGACAAAGCTTTCTTT.

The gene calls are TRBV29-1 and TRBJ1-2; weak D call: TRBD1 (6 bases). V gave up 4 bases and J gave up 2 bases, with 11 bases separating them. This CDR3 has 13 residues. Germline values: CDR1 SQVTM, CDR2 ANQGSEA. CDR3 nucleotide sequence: TGCAGCGTTGTCACAGGGTTAAACTATGGCTACACCTTC. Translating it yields CSVVTGLNYGYTF.

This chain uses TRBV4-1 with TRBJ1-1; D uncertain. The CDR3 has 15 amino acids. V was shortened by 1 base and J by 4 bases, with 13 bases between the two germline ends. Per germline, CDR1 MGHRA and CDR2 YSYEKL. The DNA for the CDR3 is TGCGCCAGCAGCCAAGTTGCGGGGATTGGCACTGAAGCTTTCTTT. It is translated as CASSQVAGIGTEAFF.

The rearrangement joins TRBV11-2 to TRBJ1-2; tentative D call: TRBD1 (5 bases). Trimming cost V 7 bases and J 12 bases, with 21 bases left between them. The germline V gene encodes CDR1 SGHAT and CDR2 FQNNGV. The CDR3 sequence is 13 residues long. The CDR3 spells CASTPGHEGAHTF. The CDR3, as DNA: TGTGCCAGCACCCCCGGCCACGAAGGGGCGCACACCTTC.